This T cell receptor (beta chain) was sequenced in a study of blood T cell repertoires in COVID-19. Study overall: Sources were T cells, B-cell-depleted T cells, or PBMCs; the material itself was cDNA or gDNA.

Germline V lookup: CDR1 SNHLY, CDR2 FYNNEI. V shed 6 bases and J shed 4 bases, with 9 bases lying between them. There are 13 residues in the CDR3. Original processing notes: Amplified reference gene primers provided the basis for estimating nucleated cell counts. TCRdb's table, derived via immunoSEQ multiplex PCR, lists solely in-frame clones and lacks some. D and trimming come from the DNA, and the V and J calls and clone size come from that table. The table records roughly 80,000 clones, around 78% of them present only once. V is TRBV2 and J is TRBJ1-4; maybe TRBD1 (5 bases). Sequencing was done on a sample of peripheral blood. This clonotype was sampled from a human donor in a cohort sampled during active COVID-19. Written as DNA, the CDR3 is TGTGCCAGCAGGGGGGGACTTAATGAAAAACTGTTTTTT. Protein product: CASRGGLNEKLFF.